Reported below is one T cell receptor beta chain. This sample stems from a study of T cell responses to AZD1222 COVID-19 vaccine. Germline trimming cut 1 base from V and 2 bases from J; bases unmatched to any gene: 5. This CDR3 contains 16 residues. CDR1 is KGHSH and CDR2 is LQKENI in the germline V gene. Generated by immunoSEQ multiplex PCR, the TCRdb table keeps only in-frame clones and is missing some. In the table there are about 130,000 clones, over 85% of which are singletons. V usage is TRBV18 and J usage is TRBJ1-1; 9 nucleotides align to TRBD1. This clonotype was obtained from an adult who received the AZD1222 COVID-19 vaccine. Sequenced here: peripheral blood, sampled 28 days after the second AZD1222 dose. CDR3 amino acids: CASSPLDRGRNTEAFF. Written as DNA, the CDR3 is TGTGCCAGCTCACCACTGGACAGGGGTCGCAACACTGAAGCTTTCTTT.